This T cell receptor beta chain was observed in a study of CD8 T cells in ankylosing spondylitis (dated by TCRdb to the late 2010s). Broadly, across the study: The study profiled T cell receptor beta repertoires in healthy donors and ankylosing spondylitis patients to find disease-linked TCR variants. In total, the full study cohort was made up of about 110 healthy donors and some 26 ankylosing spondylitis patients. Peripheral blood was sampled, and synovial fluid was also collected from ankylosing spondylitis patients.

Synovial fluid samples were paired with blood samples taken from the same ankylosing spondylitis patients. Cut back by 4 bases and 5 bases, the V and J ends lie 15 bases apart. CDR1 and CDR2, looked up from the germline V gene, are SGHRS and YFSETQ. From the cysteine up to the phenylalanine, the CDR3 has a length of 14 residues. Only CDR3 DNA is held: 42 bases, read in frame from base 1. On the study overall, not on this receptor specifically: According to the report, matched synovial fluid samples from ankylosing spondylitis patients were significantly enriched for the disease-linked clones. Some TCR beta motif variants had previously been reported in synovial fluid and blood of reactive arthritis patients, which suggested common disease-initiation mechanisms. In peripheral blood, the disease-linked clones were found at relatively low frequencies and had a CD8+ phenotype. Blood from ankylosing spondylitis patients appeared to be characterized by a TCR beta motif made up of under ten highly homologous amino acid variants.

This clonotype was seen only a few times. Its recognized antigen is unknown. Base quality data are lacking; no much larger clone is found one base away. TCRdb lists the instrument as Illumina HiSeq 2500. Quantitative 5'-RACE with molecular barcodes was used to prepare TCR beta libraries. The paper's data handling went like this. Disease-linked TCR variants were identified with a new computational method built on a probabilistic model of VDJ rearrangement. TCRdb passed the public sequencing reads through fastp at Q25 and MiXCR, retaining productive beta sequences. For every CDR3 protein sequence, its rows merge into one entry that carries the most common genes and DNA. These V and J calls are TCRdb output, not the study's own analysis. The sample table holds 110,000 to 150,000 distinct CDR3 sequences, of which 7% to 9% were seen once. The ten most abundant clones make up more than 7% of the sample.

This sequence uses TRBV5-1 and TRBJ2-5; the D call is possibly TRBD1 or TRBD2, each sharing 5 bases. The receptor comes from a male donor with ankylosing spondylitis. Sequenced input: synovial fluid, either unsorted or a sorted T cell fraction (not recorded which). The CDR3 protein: CASSLGEFGETQYF. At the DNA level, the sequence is TGCGCCAGCAGCCTGGGGGAGTTCGGGGAGACCCAGTACTTC.